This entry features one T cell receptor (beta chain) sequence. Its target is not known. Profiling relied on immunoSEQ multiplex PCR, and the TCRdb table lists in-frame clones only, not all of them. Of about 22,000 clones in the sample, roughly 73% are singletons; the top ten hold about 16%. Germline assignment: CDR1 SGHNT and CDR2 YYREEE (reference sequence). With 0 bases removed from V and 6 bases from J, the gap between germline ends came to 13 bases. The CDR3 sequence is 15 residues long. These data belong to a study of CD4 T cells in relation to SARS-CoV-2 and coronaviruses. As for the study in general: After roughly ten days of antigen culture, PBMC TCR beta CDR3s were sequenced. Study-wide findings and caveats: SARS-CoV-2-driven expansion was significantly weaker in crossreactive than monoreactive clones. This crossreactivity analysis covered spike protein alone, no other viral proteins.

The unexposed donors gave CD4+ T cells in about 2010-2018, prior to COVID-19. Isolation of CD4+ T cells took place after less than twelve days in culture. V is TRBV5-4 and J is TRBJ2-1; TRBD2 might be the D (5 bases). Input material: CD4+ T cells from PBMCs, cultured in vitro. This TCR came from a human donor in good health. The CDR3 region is CASSLVRVEGNEQFF. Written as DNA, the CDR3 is TGTGCCAGCAGCTTGGTACGGGTCGAGGGCAATGAGCAGTTCTTC.